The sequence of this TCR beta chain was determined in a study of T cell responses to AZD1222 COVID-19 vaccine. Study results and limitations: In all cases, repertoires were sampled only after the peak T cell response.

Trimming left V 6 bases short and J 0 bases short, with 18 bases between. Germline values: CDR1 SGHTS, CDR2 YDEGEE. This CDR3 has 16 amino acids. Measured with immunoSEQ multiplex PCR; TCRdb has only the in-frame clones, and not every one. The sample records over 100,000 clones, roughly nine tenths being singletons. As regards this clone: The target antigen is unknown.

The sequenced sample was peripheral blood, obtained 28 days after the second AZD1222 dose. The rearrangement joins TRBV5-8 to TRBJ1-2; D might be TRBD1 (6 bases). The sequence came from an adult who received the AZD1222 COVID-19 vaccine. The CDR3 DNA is TGTGCCAGCAACCCTTTTGGGACAAGGACTAACTATGGCTACACCTTC. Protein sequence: CASNPFGTRTNYGYTF.